This T cell receptor beta chain was sequenced for a study of blood T cell repertoires in COVID-19 (dated by TCRdb to 2018 to 2020). Notes on the research overall: The collaborator samples originated in the United States, Italy and Spain and spanned the acute and convalescent phases of COVID-19. The sample metadata nearly always contained a de-identified subject ID, COVID-19 status, age in years and sex. The repertoires were released in a freely available public database intended as a resource for research on the immune response to SARS-CoV-2. Samples were obtained from the ongoing ImmuneRACE study (first 160 participants) and from about 1,300 subjects provided by 6 global collaborators. The dataset comprised deeply sampled blood TCRbeta repertoires from subjects exposed to, actively infected with, or recovered from COVID-19. HLA class I and class II types, where available, came from metadata supplied by the sample provider rather than from assay-based typing. The material from the prospective study consisted of cDNA or gDNA derived from T cells, B-cell-depleted T cells, or PBMCs.

Findings and caveats that apply to the study as a whole: How much clinical and demographic metadata was included differed by source and by participant, and the metadata was provided uncurated.

Spanning cysteine to phenylalanine, the CDR3 consists of 16 amino acids. Only the CDR3 portion is preserved as DNA: 48 bases, with reading frame beginning at the first base. The germline V and J ends show losses of 4 bases and 2 bases respectively, and no gene match explains 9 bases of the junction. The germline V gene supplies CDR1 SGDLS and CDR2 YYNGEE. The immunoSEQ Assay, a bias-controlled multiplex PCR, was used to amplify TCRbeta CDR3 regions from genomic DNA. The study's processing was this. The number of nucleated cells in each sample was estimated by amplification of reference gene primers within the assay. To quantify the absolute abundance of each unique TCRbeta CDR3 rearrangement, sequence reads were collapsed and filtered. For each sample, productive Simpson clonality was calculated by taking the square root of Simpson's diversity index across productive rearrangements. Drawn from immuneACCESS, this table holds only the in-frame rearrangements with V and J called that TCRdb kept. Clones are partly lost; checked studies trace under half to an unresolved V gene and leave the rest unexplained. The DNA was the basis for D and trimming; V, J and clone size are from that table. Within this sample are 200,000 or so clones, with 75% to 90% of them counted one time only. The ten largest clones take up around 3.8% of the sample.

In the prospective study, participants were about 18 to 100 years old, resided in approximately 22 geographic areas of the United States, and were enrolled through a virtual design. In the prospective study, cohorts were assigned on the basis of participant-reported clinical history obtained from a screening survey and a study questionnaire. Each participant in the prospective study had whole blood, serum and a nasopharyngeal or oropharyngeal swab collected by mobile phlebotomists. Prospective study participants could optionally give additional blood draws and questionnaires over an approximately two-month period. Blood samples from the prospective study were shipped frozen or at room temperature prior to DNA extraction. With regard to this clone: Its antigen is unknown. One base away there is no much larger clone; base qualities are not given.

The material sequenced was PBMCs or T cells enriched from blood (not recorded which). The chain is encoded by TRBV9 joined to TRBJ2-1, with 7 bases matching TRBD2. The receptor was isolated from a woman in her thirties or forties with acute COVID-19. The DNA reads as follows: TGTGCCAGCAGCCCCGGGGGGAAAGGAACCTACAATGAGCAGTTCTTC. Translated, this is CASSPGGKGTYNEQFF.